This T cell receptor (beta chain) was sequenced during a study of cytomegalovirus exposure and HLA in healthy donors. Study overall: Unique TCR beta sequences numbering about 100 million came from 150 million to 200 million T cells in an earlier analysis.

Study findings and constraints: Among TCR sequences, most were rare, though some public TCRs appeared in many donors. Specificity of a few CMV-associated chains for CMV antigens was verified in vitro. Later, TCR association rates were found to vary by HLA locus, highest for DRB1 and lowest for HLA-C.

The CDR3 is 14 amino acids. The V segment lost 3 bases and the J segment 2 bases; nucleotides outside the gene matches: 2. Germline V gene lookup returns CDR1 KGHSH and CDR2 LQKENI. Amplification used 60 Vbeta primers and 13 Jbeta primers. TCRdb's table, derived via immunoSEQ multiplex PCR, lists solely in-frame clones and lacks some. The data show about 150,000 clones, approximately 72% seen once. Points on this clone: No antigen is known for it.

The chain joins TRBV18 to TRBJ2-5; 8 bases are shared with TRBD1. This receptor was taken from a man between 35 and 55 years old in good health and CMV-seronegative. Sequences were obtained from PBMCs. CDR3 bases: TGTGCCAGCTCACCCGGGACAGGACAAGAGACCCAGTACTTC. This translates into CASSPGTGQETQYF.